The 25 T cell receptor beta chains listed next were all sequenced from one sample in a study of shared clonotypes between healthy human individuals. Assay: immunoSEQ multiplex PCR; the TCRdb copy retains only in-frame clones and omits some. The sample includes roughly 2.2 million clones, over 85% of them seen just once. Sequencing was done on a sample of naive CD4+ T cells from PBMCs. The subset is: CD45RA+ positively selected. All receptors derive from a man aged 18 to 29 in good health. Some clones in this sample may be carry-over from other donors' samples.

The chain joins TRBV5-1 to TRBJ2-3, with a possible D match to TRBD1 (6 bases). Germline V gene sequence: CDR1 SGHRS, CDR2 YFSETQ. This CDR3 spans 15 amino acids. The V end was cut by 3 bases, the J end by 0 bases, with 11 bases between. This CDR3 is CASSSGQYSTDTQYF. Here the CDR3 DNA reads TGCGCCAGCAGCTCCGGACAGTACAGCACAGATACGCAGTATTTT.

The chain couples TRBV11-3 to TRBJ2-2; D may be TRBD2 (8 bases). Germline loops: CDR1 SGHNT, CDR2 YENEEA. Deletions cut 5 bases from V and 6 bases from J, with 19 bases between. There are 16 residues in the CDR3. The CDR3 reads CASSTQGTRKSGELFF. The CDR3, as DNA: TGTGCCAGCAGCACACAGGGGACTAGGAAGTCCGGGGAGCTGTTTTTT.

The gene calls are TRBV18 and TRBJ2-7; 11 bases line up with TRBD2. The junction had 4 bases not matched to a gene; V was cut back by 2 bases and J by 7 bases. The V gene's germline CDR1 is KGHSH and CDR2 LQKENI. The CDR3 runs to 14 residues. CDR3 coding DNA: TGTGCCAGCTCACCAACTAGCGGGAGTAAAGAGCAGTACTTC. Its translation is CASSPTSGSKEQYF.

The V gene is TRBV28, the J gene TRBJ2-5, with 10 nucleotides matching TRBD2. Germline CDR1 is MDHEN and CDR2 is SYDVKM. Germline trimming cut 8 bases from V and 5 bases from J; bases unmatched to any gene: 20. The CDR3 is made up of 18 amino acids. The CDR3 region has the DNA TGTGCCAGCTCACAAGGGGCTTTAGCGGGAGGTGGGGGTGAGACCCAGTACTTC. Amino acids: CASSQGALAGGGGETQYF.

The chain recombines TRBV5-6 with TRBJ2-7, with 10 bases matching TRBD1. This CDR3 is 15 amino acids long. Germline assignment: CDR1 SGHDT and CDR2 YYEEEE. The J segment lost 3 bases and the V segment lost 2 bases, leaving 5 bases of the junction unmatched. The CDR3 is CASSFRTGGFYEQYF. The CDR3 DNA reads as TGTGCCAGCAGCTTTAGGACAGGGGGATTCTACGAGCAGTACTTC. The full variable domain, completed using reference TRBV5-6 and TRBJ2-7, is DAGVTQSPTHLIKTRGQQVTLRCSPKSGHDTVSWYQQALGQGPQFIFQYYEEEERQRGNFPDRFSGHQFPNYSSELNVNALLLGDSALYLCASSFRTGGFYEQYFGPGTRLTVT.

The genes are TRBV27 and TRBJ2-2, with no clear D. The CDR3 runs to 15 residues. Germline V gene lookup returns CDR1 MNHEY and CDR2 SMNVEV (reference sequence). V lost 1 base and J lost 7, with 13 bases in between. The DNA for the CDR3 is TGTGCCAGCAGTTTATTTTTAAGGGTTGGCGGGGAGCTGTTTTTT. Residues: CASSLFLRVGGELFF.

Concerning this clone: The sample contains more than one DNA sequence encoding this CDR3. The chain joins TRBV7-9 to TRBJ1-1; D uncertain. The ends were cut back, 0 bases at V and 4 bases at J, with 9 bases in the middle. The CDR3 has 14 amino acids. CDR1 SEHNR and CDR2 FQNEAQ come from the germline V gene (reference sequence). The CDR3 sequence: CASSLAAGGTEAFF. The DNA of the CDR3 is TGTGCCAGCAGCTTAGCGGCGGGAGGCACTGAAGCTTTCTTT.

V and J are TRBV25-1 and TRBJ2-1; TRBD1 is a possible D gene (6 bases). From germline, CDR1 is MGHDK and CDR2 SYGVNS. V was cut by 5 bases and J by 10 bases, with 15 bases left in between. The CDR3 is 13 residues long. The CDR3 DNA reads as TGTGCCAGCAGTTCCCGGACAGTCGGGGAGCAGTTCTTC. Amino acids: CASSSRTVGEQFF.

This sequence joins TRBV5-1 and TRBJ1-4, with no clear D. The CDR3 extends over 13 amino acids. V lost 6 bases, J lost 7 bases, and 13 bases lay in between. CDR1 SGHRS and CDR2 YFSETQ come from the germline V gene. Here the CDR3 DNA reads TGCGCCAGCAAGAGTCTTAGCGGTGAAAAACTGTTTTTT. This sequence encodes CASKSLSGEKLFF.

V usage is TRBV18 and J usage is TRBJ1-4, with TRBD1 matching over 7 bases. The germline V gene has CDR1 KGHSH and CDR2 LQKENI. The CDR3 covers 14 residues. Losses at the gene ends were 3 bases for V and 6 bases for J; bases not matched to a gene: 4. DNA for the CDR3: TGTGCCAGCTCACCTACAGGGGTTGATGAAAAACTGTTTTTT. Residues: CASSPTGVDEKLFF.

Worth noting for this clone: The sample holds other DNA sequences that translate to the same CDR3. The chain employs TRBV15 and TRBJ2-3; no clear D gene. The CDR3 runs to 13 residues. The V end was cut by 1 base, the J end by 0 bases, with 2 bases between. Per the germline V gene, CDR1 is LNHNV and CDR2 is YYDKDF (reference sequence). The CDR3 DNA sequence: TGTGCCACCAGCAGAGGAAGCACAGATACGCAGTATTTT. It specifies CATSRGSTDTQYF.

Of note for this clone: Because the CDR3's place on the DNA is in doubt, the DNA is left out and the CDR3 is given as listed by TCRdb. The chain carries TRBV12-2 and TRBJ2-2; TRBD2, the table's D call, was not compared with the DNA. TRBV12-2 corresponds to a pseudogene. The CDR3 is 14 amino acids in total, end residues counted. The CDR3 sequence: CASRLVFGAGELFF.

On this clone: Other DNA sequences in this specimen translate into the identical CDR3. The chain couples TRBV5-1 to TRBJ1-2, with D unclear. Deletions cut 0 bases from V and 6 bases from J, with 9 bases between. This CDR3 spans 13 amino acids. Looked up from germline, CDR1 is SGHRS and CDR2 is YFSETQ. The CDR3 DNA is TGCGCCAGCAGCTTGGGGGGTCAGGATGGCTACACCTTC. Encoded protein: CASSLGGQDGYTF.

This chain joins TRBV7-9 and TRBJ2-7; tentatively, D is TRBD1 or TRBD2 (6 bases each). Trimming pared 8 bases from V and 9 bases from J, leaving 26 bases between. The germline V gene has CDR1 SEHNR and CDR2 FQNEAQ (reference sequence). The CDR3 consists of 15 residues. This CDR3 is CASLSTGTRGVGQYF. The CDR3 region has the DNA TGTGCCAGCCTATCCACCGGGACAAGGGGGGTAGGGCAGTACTTC.

The V call is TRBV14, the J call TRBJ1-5, with D uncertain. CDR3 length: 13 amino acids. CDR1 is SGHDN, CDR2 FVKESK, per germline. The V end lost 9 bases, the J end lost 3 bases, and 12 bases lay between the germline ends. The CDR3 DNA sequence: TGTGCCAGTTCCCCCGACTCCAATCAGCCCCAGCATTTT. Translated: CASSPDSNQPQHF.

The chain has TRBV7-9 and TRBJ2-1; 8 bases fit TRBD2. CDR3 size: 15 residues. Germline values: CDR1 SEHNR, CDR2 FQNEAQ (reference sequence). The V gene end was trimmed by 7 bases and the J gene end by 7 bases; junction bases not matched to a gene: 12. The CDR3 is CASTKTGGAGNEQFF. Written as DNA, the CDR3 is TGTGCCAGCACCAAAACCGGGGGGGCAGGGAATGAGCAGTTCTTC.

This chain connects TRBV6-5 to TRBJ2-1; D gene uncertain. Germline CDR1 is MNHEY and CDR2 is SVGAGI. V dropped 7 bases and J dropped 7 bases, with 14 bases sitting between them. The CDR3 covers 13 residues. In DNA form, the CDR3 reads TGTGCCAGCACCAAAAAGGGATGGAATGAGCAGTTCTTC. It encodes CASTKKGWNEQFF.

This clone was counted between two and nine times. Different DNA sequences within this sample yield the same CDR3. This chain connects TRBV5-1 to TRBJ1-1; weak D call: TRBD1 (5 bases). This CDR3 has 12 amino acids. CDR1 and CDR2 from the germline V gene are SGHRS and YFSETQ. V lost 1 base, J lost 6 bases, and 7 bases lay in between. CDR3 in amino acids: CASSLQGPEAFF. DNA for the CDR3: TGCGCCAGCAGCTTGCAGGGCCCTGAAGCTTTCTTT.

DNA of the CDR3: TGTGCCAGCAGTGTGACAGGGAGGGACTATGGCTACACCTTC. This translates into CASSVTGRDYGYTF. The genes are TRBV28 and TRBJ1-2, with 7 bases that match TRBD1. The CDR3 covers 14 residues. Trimming removed 5 bases from V and 3 bases from J; junction bases left unmatched: 6. Germline loops: CDR1 MDHEN, CDR2 SYDVKM.

This chain links TRBV6-5 with TRBJ1-2; TRBD1 matches 9 bases. With 0 bases clipped from V and 5 bases from J, the junction kept 4 bases outside the gene matches. The length of the CDR3 is 15 residues. Germline CDR1 and CDR2: MNHEY and SVGAGI. In DNA, the CDR3 is TGTGCCAGCAGTTACTCTACAGGGGGCTGGTATGGCTACACCTTC. It translates to CASSYSTGGWYGYTF.

A single count supports this clone. The chain uses TRBV25-1 and TRBJ2-5, with D possibly being TRBD2 (5 bases). Trimming took 3 bases from V and 3 from J, leaving 8 bases between them. This CDR3 contains 13 residues. Per germline, CDR1 MGHDK and CDR2 SYGVNS. Here the CDR3 reads CASSEGAKETQYF. CDR3 DNA sequence: TGTGCCAGCAGTGAGGGAGCGAAAGAGACCCAGTACTTC.

This clone was detected once. V and J are TRBV27 and TRBJ2-2, with 10 positions matching TRBD2. The germline gives CDR1 MNHEY, CDR2 SMNVEV (reference sequence). The CDR3 has 17 residues. Trimming at V came to 2 bases and at J to 5 bases, leaving 8 bases not matched to a gene. In DNA form, the CDR3 reads TGTGCCAGCAGTTTAGTTCTAGCGGGAGCGGGGACCGGGGAGCTGTTTTTT. The encoded protein is CASSLVLAGAGTGELFF.

A remark on this clone: The same CDR3 is also encoded by other DNA sequences in this sample. The V and J genes are TRBV9 and TRBJ2-5, with a possible D match to TRBD2 (5 bases). CDR3 size: 15 residues. Germline assignment: CDR1 SGDLS and CDR2 YYNGEE. V gave up 0 bases and J gave up 2 bases, with 11 bases separating them. CDR3 residues: CASSVGPSRQETQYF. CDR3 bases: TGTGCCAGCAGCGTAGGGCCTAGCAGACAAGAGACCCAGTACTTC.

As DNA, the CDR3 is TGTGCCAGCAGTGAACAGCGGGAGTTCGACAATGAGCAGTTCTTC. It encodes CASSEQREFDNEQFF. This sequence joins TRBV2 and TRBJ2-1, with 8 nucleotides matching TRBD2. Germline CDR1 and CDR2: SNHLY and FYNNEI. V lost 2 bases and J lost 5; bases outside the gene matches: 5. The CDR3 contains 15 residues. The full variable domain, with the rest looked up from reference TRBV2 and TRBJ2-1, is EPEVTQTPSHQVTQMGQEVILRCVPISNHLYFYWYRQILGQKVEFLVSFYNNEISEKSEIFDDQFSVERPDGSNFTLKIRSTKLEDSAMYFCASSEQREFDNEQFFGPGTRLTVL.

The chain links TRBV18 to TRBJ1-2; D remains ambiguous. Trimming took 3 bases from V and 1 from J, leaving 9 bases between them. This CDR3 has 14 amino acids. Per the germline V gene, CDR1 is KGHSH and CDR2 is LQKENI. The CDR3 loop reads CASSPGSNNYGYTF. The CDR3 nucleotides read TGTGCCAGCTCACCCGGGAGCAATAACTATGGCTACACCTTC.